The 22 T cell receptor beta chains below were found in one sample sequenced in a study of CD8 T cells in Susac syndrome. cDNA came from roughly 0.53 to 1 ug RNA primed by random hexamers. One entry per CDR3 protein, called by TCRdb with MiXCR from the immunoSEQ multiplex PCR reads. This table holds some 140,000 distinct CDR3 sequences, 90% to 95% found once. The sample comprised CD8+ T cells from PBMCs. These TCRs come from a human donor with multiple sclerosis.

This chain uses TRBV12-3 or TRBV12-4 with TRBJ1-1; tentatively, D is TRBD1 (6 bases). This CDR3 has 12 amino acids. V dropped 5 bases and J dropped 11 bases, with 15 bases sitting between them. The CDR3 protein is CASSVQGREAFF. The CDR3 DNA sequence: TGTGCCAGCAGTGTACAGGGCAGGGAGGCTTTCTTT.

The chain combines TRBV11-2 with TRBJ1-1; D gene uncertain. Trimming took 1 base from V and 1 from J, leaving 7 bases between them. The CDR3 spans 14 residues. The germline V gene encodes CDR1 SGHAT and CDR2 FQNNGV. CDR3 sequence: CASSLVGTNTEAFF. The DNA for the CDR3 is TGTGCCAGCAGCTTAGTCGGAACGAACACTGAAGCTTTCTTT.

The chain is built from TRBV7-2 and TRBJ1-2; 8 bases map to TRBD1. V was pared by 5 bases and J by 8 bases, with 16 bases of the junction left unmatched. CDR1 is SGHTA and CDR2 is FQGNSA in the germline V gene. The CDR3 is 16 residues long. CDR3 nucleotide sequence: TGTGCCAGCAGCGCGGGGGGCGGACAGGGACGATCGGGCTACACCTTC. Protein: CASSAGGGQGRSGYTF.

V usage is TRBV2 and J usage is TRBJ2-7; D is ambiguous. The CDR3 has 11 amino acids. Trimming shortened V by 3 bases and J by 3 bases, and 3 bases separated the two germline ends. The V gene's germline CDR1 is SNHLY and CDR2 FYNNEI. In nucleotides, the CDR3 is TGTGCCAGCAGTGACGGCTACGAGCAGTACTTC. Protein: CASSDGYEQYF.

This chain joins TRBV19 and TRBJ2-7; TRBD1 aligns across 7 bases. From germline, CDR1 is LNHDA and CDR2 SQIVND (reference sequence). This CDR3 comprises 14 residues. Trimming took 6 bases from V and 3 from J; bases not matched to a gene: 8. The CDR3 DNA sequence: TGTGCCAGTAGCCCCTCGGGACAGTTCTACGAGCAGTACTTC. Translating it yields CASSPSGQFYEQYF.

J is TRBJ2-1 and V is TRBV27, with a possible D match to TRBD2 (5 bases). V shed 3 bases and J shed 1 base, with 10 bases lying between them. The CDR3 has 15 residues. Germline CDR1 and CDR2: MNHEY and SMNVEV (reference sequence). The CDR3 sequence is CASSFIGGSYNEQFF. The CDR3 DNA follows: TGTGCCAGCAGTTTTATAGGAGGTTCCTACAATGAGCAGTTCTTC.

The chain has TRBV13 and TRBJ2-7; possible D gene TRBD2, 6 bases. The CDR3 covers 14 residues. V was pared by 6 bases and J by 4 bases, with 16 bases between. The germline gives CDR1 PRHDT, CDR2 FYEKMQ (reference sequence). CDR3 residues: CASRARGSPYEQYF. In DNA, the CDR3 is TGTGCCAGCAGGGCCCGGGGGTCTCCGTACGAGCAGTACTTC.

The chain is built from TRBV6-2 or TRBV6-3 and TRBJ2-2; no clear D gene. The CDR3 runs to 15 residues. V was cut by 6 bases and J by 6 bases, with 17 bases left in between. Germline CDR1 reads MNHEY; CDR2 reads SVGEGT. The CDR3 nucleotides read TGTGCCAGCAGCCCCTCGGTTTACAGCGCCGGGGAGCTGTTTTTT. As protein: CASSPSVYSAGELFF.

The rearrangement uses TRBV29-1 and TRBJ2-1; TRBD2 matches at 8 bases. The CDR3 has 15 residues. Germline V lookup: CDR1 SQVTM, CDR2 ANQGSEA. Trimming took 0 bases from V and 8 from J; bases not matched to a gene: 9. The CDR3 sequence is CSVEDRAGEVDEQFF. CDR3 in DNA: TGCAGCGTTGAAGATCGAGCGGGAGAGGTGGATGAGCAGTTCTTC.

The V gene is TRBV3-1, the J gene TRBJ1-2; tentative D call: TRBD1 (6 bases). CDR3 size: 14 residues. The germline gives CDR1 LGHDT, CDR2 YNNKEL (reference sequence). Trimming shortened V by 4 bases and J by 0 bases, and 9 bases separated the two germline ends. In nucleotides, the CDR3 is TGTGCCAGCAGCCCGGACAGTACTAACTATGGCTACACCTTC. Translation gives CASSPDSTNYGYTF.

The gene calls are TRBV27 and TRBJ2-4; weak D call: TRBD2 (5 bases). Germline V CDR1 and CDR2: MNHEY, SMNVEV (reference sequence). The CDR3 is 13 amino acids. Trimming took off 3 bases at V and 5 bases at J, with 8 bases between the two ends. This CDR3 is CASSFDGENIQYF. CDR3 DNA sequence: TGTGCCAGCAGTTTCGACGGGGAAAACATTCAGTACTTC.

The chain recombines TRBV5-6 with TRBJ1-2, with D hard to call. This CDR3 has 14 amino acids. From germline, CDR1 is SGHDT and CDR2 YYEEEE. Trimming stripped 2 bases from V and 4 bases from J, with 12 bases between. CDR3 residues: CASSFWEGTYGYTF. DNA of the CDR3: TGTGCCAGCAGCTTCTGGGAGGGAACCTATGGCTACACCTTC. The variable domain in full, with the rest retrieved from reference TRBV5-6 and TRBJ1-2, is DAGVTQSPTHLIKTRGQQVTLRCSPKSGHDTVSWYQQALGQGPQFIFQYYEEEERQRGNFPDRFSGHQFPNYSSELNVNALLLGDSALYLCASSFWEGTYGYTFGSGTRLTVV.

This chain links TRBV7-8 with TRBJ1-2; D unresolved. This CDR3 has 14 amino acids. CDR1 and CDR2 from the germline V gene are SGHVS and FQNEAQ. V lost 3 bases to trimming and J lost 6 bases, with 14 bases between them. This CDR3 reads CASSFGLPGDGYTF. The CDR3 DNA sequence: TGTGCCAGCAGCTTTGGCTTACCTGGGGATGGCTACACCTTC.

V is TRBV5-1 and J is TRBJ2-7; D possibly matches TRBD1 or TRBD2 (6 bases each). The CDR3 length is 13 residues. V shed 7 bases and J shed 6 bases, with 17 bases lying between them. In germline, CDR1 is SGHRS, CDR2 YFSETQ. The CDR3 reads CASGGVNRAEQYF. The CDR3 bases are TGCGCCAGCGGCGGGGTTAACAGGGCCGAGCAGTACTTC.

The chain links TRBV29-1 to TRBJ2-5, with 8 bases fitting TRBD2. The germline V gene has CDR1 SQVTM and CDR2 ANQGSEA. The V segment lost 4 bases and the J segment 2 bases; nucleotides outside the gene matches: 6. CDR3 length: 14 amino acids. The CDR3, as DNA: TGCAGCGTTGCCAGCGGGGGCCTTCAAGAGACCCAGTACTTC. Translating gives CSVASGGLQETQYF. Combining the CDR3 with reference TRBV29-1 and TRBJ2-5 gives the whole variable domain SAVISQKPSRDICQRGTSLTIQCQVDSQVTMMFWYRQQPGQSLTLIATANQGSEATYESGFVIDKFPISRPNLTFSTLTVSNMSPEDSSIYLCSVASGGLQETQYFGPGTRLLVL.

This clonotype has only a few counts. As DNA, the CDR3 is TGTGCCAGCAGTTCCGGGACAGGGGCGGGCTACACCTTC. Encoded protein: CASSSGTGAGYTF. V and J are TRBV5-5 and TRBJ1-2; 10 bases line up with TRBD1. The germline V gene encodes CDR1 SGHKS and CDR2 YYEKEE (reference sequence). The CDR3 extends over 13 amino acids. V shed 5 bases, J shed 8 bases, and the junction held 6 bases outside the gene matches.

This CDR3 reads CASSDGTGGVINEQFF. CDR3 nucleotide sequence: TGTGCCAGCAGTGACGGGACAGGGGGTGTTATCAATGAGCAGTTCTTC. The chain is built from TRBV2 and TRBJ2-1, with 11 bases fitting TRBD1. This CDR3 has 16 amino acids. Germline V CDR1 and CDR2: SNHLY, FYNNEI. Trimming took 3 bases from V and 6 from J; bases not matched to a gene: 7.

The chain joins TRBV29-1 to TRBJ2-2, with D uncertain. Germline CDR1 is SQVTM and CDR2 is ANQGSEA. Between the trimmed V and J ends, which lost 4 bases and 3 bases, there was a span of 12 bases. The CDR3 is made up of 14 amino acids. The CDR3 spells CSVAATIYTGELFF. As DNA, the CDR3 is TGCAGCGTTGCGGCTACTATTTACACCGGGGAGCTGTTTTTT.

The chain carries TRBV4-1 and TRBJ1-4; no firm D call. The germline V and J ends were trimmed by 0 bases and 13 bases, with 9 bases remaining between them. Germline CDR1 MGHRA, CDR2 YSYEKL. This CDR3 is built from 12 residues. CDR3 DNA sequence: TGCGCCAGCAGCCAAGATAACCAACTACTGTTTTTT. Its protein is CASSQDNQLLFF.

This clonotype was detected only a few times. The V gene is TRBV29-1, the J gene TRBJ2-1; TRBD2 aligns across 9 bases. From germline, CDR1 is SQVTM and CDR2 ANQGSEA. V shed 7 bases and J 0 bases; nucleotides not matched to a gene: 4. The CDR3 contains 14 residues. CDR3 DNA sequence: TGCAGCGACCCACTAGCGGGCTCCTACAATGAGCAGTTCTTC. Encoded protein: CSDPLAGSYNEQFF.

The chain carries TRBV9 and TRBJ2-7; D is possibly TRBD1 (6 bases). CDR1 and CDR2 (germline): SGDLS, YYNGEE. The CDR3 contains 16 residues. Trimming shortened V by 3 bases and J by 0 bases, and 16 bases separated the two germline ends. In DNA, the CDR3 is TGTGCCAGCAGCGACCCCCCAGGGGATCTCTCCTACGAGCAGTACTTC. Encoded protein: CASSDPPGDLSYEQYF.

The chain has TRBV12-5 and TRBJ2-1; D is possibly TRBD1 (5 bases). The V end lost 6 bases, the J end lost 0 bases, and 9 bases lay between the germline ends. The CDR3 spans 14 residues. CDR1 LGHNT and CDR2 FRNRAP come from the germline V gene. CDR3 loop: CASGGESSYNEQFF. CDR3 in DNA: TGTGCTAGTGGAGGGGAAAGCTCCTACAATGAGCAGTTCTTC.